Presented here are 32 T cell receptor beta chains from one specimen sequenced in a study of identical twins. TCRdb reanalysed the 5' RACE reads using MiXCR and keeps one entry per CDR3 protein. The table lists 350,000 or so distinct CDR3 sequences, approximately 8.8% of them singletons. Sequencing was performed on naive T cells sorted from blood. The receptors were sampled from a woman aged 45-65 years in good health.

V usage is TRBV15 and J usage is TRBJ2-1; 11 nucleotides match TRBD2. Trimming took 3 bases from V and 5 from J; bases not matched to a gene: 3. CDR1 and CDR2 from the germline V gene are LNHNV and YYDKDF (reference sequence). The CDR3 contains 15 residues. In DNA form, the CDR3 reads TGTGCCACCAGCAGCGGACTAGCGGGTAACAATGAGCAGTTCTTC. Translating it yields CATSSGLAGNNEQFF. The whole variable domain, filled in from reference TRBV15 and TRBJ2-1, reads DAMVIQNPRYQVTQFGKPVTLSCSQTLNHNVMYWYQQKSSQAPKLLFHYYDKDFNNEADTPDNFQSRRPNTSFCFLDIRSPGLGDTAMYLCATSSGLAGNNEQFFGPGTRLTVL.

This chain uses TRBV24-1 with TRBJ2-1, with 8 bases aligning to TRBD2. CDR3 length: 15 amino acids. Trimming cost V 2 bases and J 7 bases; bases outside gene matches: 6. Germline assignment: CDR1 KGHDR and CDR2 SFDVKD. The CDR3 nucleotides read TGTGCCACCAGTGATTGGGGTAGCGGGGCAAATGAGCAGTTCTTC. Amino acids: CATSDWGSGANEQFF.

The sample holds a few counts of this clonotype. The chain recombines TRBV30 with TRBJ2-2; no definite D call. Germline V gene data show CDR1 as GTSNPN and CDR2 as SVGIG (reference sequence). This CDR3 is 13 amino acids long. Trimming took off 3 bases at V and 1 base at J, with 6 bases between the two ends. The CDR3 loop is CAWRSQNTGELFF. The CDR3, as DNA: TGTGCCTGGAGGTCTCAGAACACCGGGGAGCTGTTTTTT.

This clonotype has just a few counts. V gene TRBV18 combines with J gene TRBJ2-6, with D hard to call. CDR3 length: 18 amino acids. V lost 1 base and J 0 bases, leaving 13 bases between the germline ends. Per the germline V gene, CDR1 is KGHSH and CDR2 is LQKENI. The CDR3, as DNA: TGTGCCAGCTCACCACAGCCGGTCGACATCTCTGGGGCCAACGTCCTGACTTTC. Protein sequence: CASSPQPVDISGANVLTF.

The rearrangement joins TRBV7-9 to TRBJ2-2; TRBD2 might be the D (5 bases). CDR3 length equals 16 residues. Germline-derived CDR1 and CDR2 are SEHNR and FQNEAQ (reference sequence). V lost 5 bases and J lost 3, with 16 bases in between. CDR3 sequence (DNA): TGTGCCAGCAGCCCCCCTCGGGCGGGCGACACCGGGGAGCTGTTTTTT. Translated, it gives CASSPPRAGDTGELFF.

This clonotype came up a few times. The J gene is TRBJ2-2, the V gene TRBV7-8; the D is unclear. The CDR3 length is 14 residues. V lost 0 bases and J lost 4, with 6 bases in between. Germline values: CDR1 SGHVS, CDR2 FQNEAQ. CDR3 sequence: CASSLALSTGELFF. CDR3 sequence (DNA): TGTGCCAGCAGCTTAGCGCTAAGCACCGGGGAGCTGTTTTTT.

The chain links TRBV20-1 to TRBJ1-6; unclear D gene. CDR1 and CDR2 (germline): DFQATT, SNEGSKA (reference sequence). Trimming took 6 bases from V and 7 from J, leaving 13 bases between them. The CDR3 has 13 residues. CDR3 coding DNA: TGCAGTGCCACGGGATCACTCAATTCACCCCTCCACTTT. Protein product: CSATGSLNSPLHF.

This clonotype showed up many times. The CDR3 DNA reads as TGTGCCAGCAGTTCGACTAGCGGGAGGTACAATGAGCAGTTCTTC. This gives the protein CASSSTSGRYNEQFF. The rearrangement joins TRBV12-3 or TRBV12-4 to TRBJ2-1; TRBD2 matches at 13 bases. J lost 4 bases, V lost 4 bases, and 1 base had no gene match. The CDR3 is 15 amino acids.

J is TRBJ2-1 and V is TRBV12-3 or TRBV12-4, with D possibly matching TRBD2 (5 bases). The V and J ends lost 7 bases and 4 bases respectively, with 14 bases between them. CDR3 size: 14 residues. The chain's CDR3 is CASNNGGQYNEQFF. In DNA, the CDR3 is TGTGCCAGCAATAACGGCGGGCAGTACAATGAGCAGTTCTTC.

This clonotype has only a few counts. The chain is built from TRBV29-1 and TRBJ2-1, with no clear D. Germline V gene data show CDR1 as SQVTM and CDR2 as ANQGSEA. CDR3 length equals 11 residues. V lost 0 bases to trimming and J lost 12 bases, with 9 bases between them. The DNA of the CDR3 is TGCAGCGTTGAAGACAATTTTGTGCAGTTCTTC. As protein: CSVEDNFVQFF.

This clonotype was observed many times. V usage is TRBV25-1 and J usage is TRBJ2-7; D is uncertain. V gave up 5 bases and J gave up 3 bases, with 11 bases separating them. The CDR3 extends over 13 amino acids. Germline V gene sequence: CDR1 MGHDK, CDR2 SYGVNS. CDR3 sequence (DNA): TGTGCCAGCAGTACAATAGGTCGCTACGAGCAGTACTTC. It is translated as CASSTIGRYEQYF.

This clonotype has a handful of counts. The chain employs TRBV12-3 or TRBV12-4 and TRBJ2-7; D tentatively reads TRBD1 or TRBD2 (5 bases each). The CDR3 spans 15 residues. V was pared by 8 bases and J by 7 bases, with 24 bases between. CDR3 loop: CASFPGTLAPGEQYF. The DNA of the CDR3 is TGTGCCAGCTTCCCCGGGACCCTGGCCCCGGGAGAGCAGTACTTC.

This clonotype was picked up many times. The chain joins TRBV12-3 or TRBV12-4 to TRBJ1-2; TRBD1 aligns across 8 bases. V was pared by 1 base and J by 8 bases, with 9 bases of the junction left unmatched. The CDR3 length is 15 residues. CDR3 sequence reads: CASSLDRTGWQGYTF. The DNA for the CDR3 is TGTGCCAGCAGTTTAGACCGGACAGGGTGGCAAGGCTACACCTTC.

The chain carries TRBV3-1 and TRBJ2-3; perhaps D is TRBD1 or TRBD2 (5 bases each). This CDR3 contains 12 residues. V was cut by 0 bases and J by 11 bases, with 9 bases left in between. Germline assignment: CDR1 LGHDT and CDR2 YNNKEL (reference sequence). This CDR3 reads CASSQDGTQQYF. CDR3 bases: TGTGCCAGCAGCCAAGACGGGACCCAGCAGTATTTT.

This rearrangement joins TRBV12-5 to TRBJ2-1; 8 bases align to TRBD2. V shed 5 bases and J 0 bases; nucleotides not matched to a gene: 3. Germline lookup yields CDR1 LGHNT and CDR2 FRNRAP. This CDR3 spans 15 amino acids. CDR3 in DNA: TGTGCTAGTGGTAACAGCGGGGGCTCCTACAATGAGCAGTTCTTC. Amino acids: CASGNSGGSYNEQFF.

This clonotype showed up many times. V gene TRBV27 combines with J gene TRBJ2-1; 8 bases line up with TRBD2. CDR3 length equals 16 residues. Germline V gene data show CDR1 as MNHEY and CDR2 as SMNVEV (reference sequence). The V segment lost 7 bases and the J segment 6 bases; nucleotides outside the gene matches: 14. The CDR3 nucleotides are TGTGCCAGCACCAGATCGGGGGGGCGGGAGTTCAATGAGCAGTTCTTC. It translates to CASTRSGGREFNEQFF.

The chain couples TRBV15 to TRBJ2-3, with D possibly matching TRBD2 (6 bases). CDR3 length: 15 amino acids. V shed 8 bases and J shed 2 bases, with 17 bases lying between them. Germline V gives CDR1 LNHNV, CDR2 YYDKDF (reference sequence). The CDR3, as DNA: TGTGCCACCGGGAGGCTGGAGTCATCCACAGATACGCAGTATTTT. It specifies CATGRLESSTDTQYF.

In its sample, this clonotype was seen a few times. The J gene is TRBJ1-2, the V gene TRBV5-6, with D perhaps TRBD1 (5 bases). Trimming took off 3 bases at V and 8 bases at J, with 17 bases between the two ends. The germline CDR1 and CDR2 sequences are SGHDT and YYEEEE. This CDR3 comprises 14 residues. The CDR3 here is CASSSSGTWRGYTF. CDR3 DNA sequence: TGTGCCAGCAGCTCCTCCGGGACCTGGAGGGGCTACACCTTC. Full variable domain (outside the CDR3, taken from reference TRBV5-6 and TRBJ1-2): DAGVTQSPTHLIKTRGQQVTLRCSPKSGHDTVSWYQQALGQGPQFIFQYYEEEERQRGNFPDRFSGHQFPNYSSELNVNALLLGDSALYLCASSSSGTWRGYTFGSGTRLTVV.

The chain combines TRBV11-2 with TRBJ1-1, with TRBD1 identical over 7 bases. CDR1 and CDR2 (germline): SGHAT, FQNNGV. Trimming removed 10 bases from V and 2 bases from J; junction bases left unmatched: 10. CDR3 length equals 14 residues. The CDR3 protein is CATDSTGLNTEAFF. The CDR3 DNA follows: TGTGCCACCGACTCGACAGGGTTAAACACTGAAGCTTTCTTT.

The sample holds a few counts of this clonotype. The chain combines TRBV12-3 or TRBV12-4 with TRBJ1-5, with 8 nucleotides matching TRBD1. This CDR3 is 14 amino acids long. V shed 8 bases and J 1 base; nucleotides not matched to a gene: 4. The CDR3 spells CASDRGESNQPQHF. CDR3 in DNA: TGTGCCAGCGACAGGGGCGAAAGCAATCAGCCCCAGCATTTT.

The sample holds many counts of this clonotype. The CDR3 loop reads CAISVGTGTYEQYF. The CDR3 region has the DNA TGTGCCATCAGTGTCGGGACAGGGACCTACGAGCAGTACTTC. The chain uses TRBV10-3 and TRBJ2-7, with 9 bases fitting TRBD1. Looked up from germline, CDR1 is ENHRY and CDR2 is SYGVKD. The CDR3 sequence is 14 residues long. With V trimmed by 4 bases and J by 2 bases, 3 bases remained unmatched.

A few counts support this clonotype. This sequence joins TRBV20-1 and TRBJ2-1, with a possible D match to TRBD2 (5 bases). This CDR3 spans 15 amino acids. Per germline, CDR1 DFQATT and CDR2 SNEGSKA (reference sequence). The V and J ends lost 3 bases and 0 bases respectively, with 12 bases between them. CDR3 residues: CSASQSRVSYNEQFF. CDR3 coding DNA: TGCAGTGCTAGTCAGTCGCGGGTCTCCTACAATGAGCAGTTCTTC.

This clonotype has just a few counts. The chain recombines TRBV12-3 or TRBV12-4 with TRBJ1-1; D remains ambiguous. V was shortened by 3 bases and J by 6 bases, with 11 bases between the two germline ends. CDR3 size: 13 residues. The CDR3 sequence is CASSLVLNSEAFF. Written as DNA, the CDR3 is TGTGCCAGCAGTTTGGTGTTGAATTCTGAAGCTTTCTTT.

The chain uses TRBV20-1 and TRBJ2-5, with D hard to call. The CDR3 is made up of 12 amino acids. Deletions cut 6 bases from V and 2 bases from J, with 10 bases between. Germline V CDR1 and CDR2: DFQATT, SNEGSKA (reference sequence). The CDR3 region is CSADGTQETQYF. The CDR3 DNA is TGCAGTGCCGACGGCACGCAAGAGACCCAGTACTTC.

This clonotype showed up many times. The chain employs TRBV10-2 and TRBJ1-5; possibly TRBD1 for D (5 bases). The CDR3 loop spans 14 amino acids. V was clipped by 4 bases and J by 1 base, with 8 bases between them. The germline gives CDR1 WSHSY, CDR2 SAAADI. CDR3 amino acids: CASSVGGSNQPQHF. CDR3 DNA: TGCGCCAGCAGTGTCGGGGGAAGCAATCAGCCCCAGCATTTT.

This clonotype was found many times. V is TRBV6-1 and J is TRBJ1-1; D is uncertain. V lost 4 bases, J lost 3 bases, and 18 bases lay in between. This CDR3 contains 16 residues. Looked up from germline, CDR1 is MNHNS and CDR2 is SASEGT. CDR3 sequence: CASSVGIHLRDTEAFF. The CDR3 nucleotides read TGTGCCAGCAGTGTCGGGATCCACCTGAGGGACACTGAAGCTTTCTTT.

This clonotype was found once. The germline gene is not matched at one end of the junction; a read error may be the cause. The chain has TRBV27 and TRBJ2-5; no clear D gene. The CDR3 covers 14 residues. Germline V gives CDR1 MNHEY, CDR2 SMNVEV (reference sequence). CDR3 in DNA: TGTGCCAGCAGTTTCAGGCACCAAGGAGAGACCAAGTACTTC. Residues: CASSFRHQGETKYF.

This clonotype was seen only a few times. The chain couples TRBV5-6 to TRBJ1-5; D is perhaps TRBD1 (5 bases). V lost 4 bases, J lost 8 bases, and 13 bases lay in between. The CDR3 length is 13 residues. Germline V gene data show CDR1 as SGHDT and CDR2 as YYEEEE. Here the CDR3 DNA reads TGTGCCAGCAGCCCGGGGGGTGGGGAGCCCCAGCATTTT. Its translation is CASSPGGGEPQHF.

This clonotype showed up just a few times. The CDR3 coding sequence is TGTGCCAGCAGCTTACCTACGTCCTACGAGCAGTACTTC. Amino acid sequence: CASSLPTSYEQYF. J is TRBJ2-7 and V is TRBV5-6; D gene unclear. Germline V CDR1 and CDR2: SGHDT, YYEEEE. This CDR3 is built from 13 residues. V was trimmed by 2 bases and J by 1 base, leaving 7 bases between them.

This clonotype has only a few counts. The chain carries TRBV2 and TRBJ2-5; 9 positions match TRBD2. Trimming took 6 bases from V and 2 from J; bases not matched to a gene: 7. Germline CDR1 SNHLY, CDR2 FYNNEI. The CDR3 covers 15 residues. The CDR3 bases are TGTGCCAGCAGGGTTTTAGCGGGAGCACAAGAGACCCAGTACTTC. This gives the protein CASRVLAGAQETQYF.

Worth noting for this clonotype: A much larger clone sits a single nucleotide away, making a read error possible. The conserved closing phenylalanine or tryptophan is absent in this CDR3, likely reflecting a read error. This rearrangement joins TRBV11-2 to TRBJ2-7, with D hard to call. The V gene's germline CDR1 is SGHAT and CDR2 FQNNGV. This CDR3 region has 14 residues. V gave up 0 bases and J gave up 6 bases, with 12 bases separating them. CDR3 DNA: TGTGCCAGCAGCTTAGATGGCTCCGTGGGCGAGCAGTACGAC. It yields the protein CASSLDGSVGEQYD.

This chain uses TRBV12-3 or TRBV12-4 with TRBJ2-1, with D perhaps TRBD2 (5 bases). The CDR3 consists of 13 residues. The V and J ends lost 5 bases and 3 bases respectively, with 8 bases between them. The CDR3 nucleotides are TGTGCCAGCAGTCCCGGGATCTACAATGAGCAGTTCTTC. The encoded protein is CASSPGIYNEQFF.